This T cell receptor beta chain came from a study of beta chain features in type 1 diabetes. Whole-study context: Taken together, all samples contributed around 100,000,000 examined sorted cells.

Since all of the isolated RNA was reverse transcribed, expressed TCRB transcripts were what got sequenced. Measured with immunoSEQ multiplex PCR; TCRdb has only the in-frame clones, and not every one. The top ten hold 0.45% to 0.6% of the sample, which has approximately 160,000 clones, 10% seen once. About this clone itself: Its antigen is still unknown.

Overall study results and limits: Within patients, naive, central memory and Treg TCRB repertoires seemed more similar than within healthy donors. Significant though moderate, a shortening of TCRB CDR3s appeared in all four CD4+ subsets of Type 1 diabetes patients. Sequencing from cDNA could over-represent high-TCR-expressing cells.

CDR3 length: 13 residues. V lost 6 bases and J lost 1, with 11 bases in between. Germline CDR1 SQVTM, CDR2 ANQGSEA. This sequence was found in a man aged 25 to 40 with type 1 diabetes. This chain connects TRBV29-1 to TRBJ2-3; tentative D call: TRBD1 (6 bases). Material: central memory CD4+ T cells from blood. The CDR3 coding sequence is TGCAGCGTGAGGGGGATTGGCACAGATACGCAGTATTTT. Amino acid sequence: CSVRGIGTDTQYF.